The rows below give T cell receptor beta chains drawn from one sample of a study of untreated major depressive disorder. Assay: immunoSEQ multiplex PCR; the TCRdb copy retains only in-frame clones and omits some. The data show about 13,000 clones, about 90% seen once. The specimen sequenced was CD4+ T cells from PBMCs. All receptors come from a man between 25 and 39 years old with major depressive disorder. Each CDR3 is given with its conserved first and last residue. Fields, in order: J gene, D gene, V gene, clone size, CDR3 protein, CDR3 DNA. A D gene is named only where the DNA matches it firmly. Clone size is stated in some rows and not others, as once, few, many or a class when expanded.

TRBJ2-2 - TRBV9 few CASSVSGGYVTGELFF TGTGCCAGCAGCGTATCGGGGGGCTACGTCACCGGGGAGCTGTTTTTT
TRBJ2-4 - TRBV28 - CASSLMGVAKNIQYF TGTGCCAGCAGTTTAATGGGGGTAGCCAAAAACATTCAGTACTTC
TRBJ1-1 - TRBV5-4 - CASSLGGTMNTEAFF TGTGCCAGCAGCTTGGGGGGAACCATGAACACTGAAGCTTTCTTT
TRBJ2-7 - TRBV6-1 - CASWAPRGSAYEQYF TGTGCCAGCTGGGCCCCAAGGGGAAGCGCCTACGAGCAGTACTTC
TRBJ1-4 TRBD1 TRBV30 - CAWGGQGGEKLFF TGTGCCTGGGGAGGACAGGGGGGTGAAAAACTGTTTTTT
TRBJ1-1 TRBD1 TRBV18 - CASSLSTGGGKPEAFF TGTGCCAGCTCACTATCGACAGGGGGCGGTAAACCTGAAGCTTTCTTT
TRBJ1-1 - TRBV7-9 - CASSFGSNTEAFF TGTGCCAGCAGCTTCGGGTCGAACACTGAAGCTTTCTTT
TRBJ2-3 TRBD2 TRBV5-1 - CASSLSGGSSTDTQYF TGCGCCAGCAGCCTATCGGGGGGGAGTAGCACAGATACGCAGTATTTT
TRBJ1-3 - TRBV7-9 - CASSLVRLSSGNTIYF TGTGCCAGCAGCCTTGTGCGGTTGTCCTCTGGAAACACCATATATTTT
TRBJ2-1 - TRBV1 - CTSSLRLAEDREQFF TGCACCAGCAGTCTTCGACTAGCGGAGGACCGCGAGCAGTTCTTC
TRBJ2-1 TRBD2 TRBV2 - CASSQTSGGPSEQFF TGTGCCAGCAGTCAGACTAGCGGGGGACCTTCGGAGCAGTTCTTC
TRBJ2-3 TRBD2 TRBV5-1 once CASSFYGLAGGFTDTQYF TGCGCCAGCAGCTTCTATGGACTAGCGGGGGGATTCACAGATACGCAGTATTTT
TRBJ2-3 - TRBV6-5 - CASSPRTAVTDTQYF TGTGCCAGCAGTCCCCGGACAGCCGTCACAGATACGCAGTATTTT
TRBJ1-3 - TRBV6-1 - CASSEARQGNRNTIYF TGTGCCAGCAGTGAAGCTCGGCAGGGTAACAGAAACACCATATATTTT
TRBJ1-5 - TRBV28 - CATDEEGMGNQPQHF TGTGCCACCGATGAAGAGGGGATGGGCAATCAGCCCCAGCATTTT
TRBJ2-3 - TRBV6-5 - CASSYGSDTQYF TGTGCCAGCAGTTACGGGTCAGATACGCAGTATTTT
TRBJ1-2 TRBD1 TRBV11-1 - CASSAWEGASGYTF TGTGCCAGCAGCGCCTGGGAGGGGGCGAGTGGCTACACCTTC
TRBJ2-1 TRBD1 TRBV7-3 once CASSQDRESYNEQFF TGTGCCAGCAGCCAAGACAGGGAGTCCTACAATGAGCAGTTCTTC
TRBJ1-1 - TRBV5-1 - CASSRTRGGRNTEAFF TGCGCCAGCAGCCGCACCCGTGGGGGCAGGAACACTGAAGCTTTCTTT
TRBJ1-2 - TRBV5-1 - CASSLEERRHGYTF TGCGCCAGCAGCTTGGAGGAAAGGAGGCATGGCTACACCTTC
TRBJ1-1 - TRBV18 once CASSPSTEAFF TGTGCCAGCTCACCCTCCACTGAAGCTTTCTTT
TRBJ2-5 TRBD2 TRBV30 - CAWSNQRGGRETQYF TGTGCCTGGAGCAACCAGCGGGGGGGCAGGGAGACCCAGTACTTC
TRBJ2-3 - TRBV7-9 few CASSLSTDTQYF TGTGCCAGCAGCCTCAGCACAGATACGCAGTATTTT
TRBJ2-3 TRBD2 TRBV13 - CASSLVSSGSTDTQYF TGTGCCAGCAGCTTAGTCAGTAGCGGGTCCACAGATACGCAGTATTTT
TRBJ1-2 TRBD1 TRBV4-1 - CASSRTTGEHGYTF TGCGCCAGCAGCCGAACGACAGGGGAACATGGCTACACCTTC
TRBJ2-1 TRBD2 TRBV4-1 - CASSQLAGGQVLNEQFF TGCGCCAGCAGCCAACTAGCGGGGGGGCAAGTCCTTAATGAGCAGTTCTTC
TRBJ1-2 - TRBV6-1 - CASSEVTRTLYGYTF TGTGCCAGCAGTGAAGTTACCCGGACATTATATGGCTACACCTTC
TRBJ2-7 TRBD1 TRBV10-3 - CAISDPGQHSYEQYF TGTGCCATCAGTGACCCGGGACAGCACTCCTACGAGCAGTACTTC
TRBJ2-3 TRBD2 TRBV19 - CASSQRGSSRTDTQYF TGTGCCAGTAGTCAGCGGGGGAGCTCTCGCACAGATACGCAGTATTTT
TRBJ2-7 - TRBV29-1 - CSVVNYGEQYF TGCAGCGTTGTCAATTATGGCGAGCAGTACTTC
TRBJ2-3 - TRBV14 - CASSQRRANTQYF TGTGCCAGCAGCCAACGCAGGGCAAATACGCAGTATTTT
TRBJ1-1 - TRBV18 - CASSPRRPQGTDTEAFF TGTGCCAGCTCACCACGAAGACCCCAGGGGACTGACACTGAAGCTTTCTTT
TRBJ2-1 TRBD2 TRBV2 - CASSELLAGGGEQFF TGTGCCAGCAGTGAACTCCTAGCGGGGGGCGGCGAGCAGTTCTTC
TRBJ2-5 - TRBV2 - CASLPGSQETQYF TGTGCCAGCCTACCTGGTAGCCAAGAGACCCAGTACTTC
TRBJ1-5 - TRBV19 - CASSIGFQPQHF TGTGCCAGTAGTATAGGGTTTCAGCCCCAGCATTTT
TRBJ1-2 - TRBV5-1 once CASSLAGTNYGYTF TGCGCCAGCAGCTTGGCAGGGACTAACTATGGCTACACCTTC
TRBJ1-5 - TRBV4-2 once CASSQDGKHNQPQHF TGTGCCAGCAGCCAAGATGGTAAGCACAATCAGCCCCAGCATTTT
TRBJ2-5 TRBD2 TRBV5-1 - CASSLGGGEETQYF TGCGCCAGCAGCCTGGGCGGGGGGGAAGAGACCCAGTACTTC
TRBJ1-6 TRBD1 TRBV6-1 - CASTGTGGTPLHF TGTGCCAGTACCGGGACAGGGGGAACACCCCTCCACTTT
TRBJ2-1 TRBD2 TRBV7-3 - CASSLRGGSYNEQFF TGTGCCAGCAGCTTAAGGGGGGGCTCCTACAATGAGCAGTTCTTC
TRBJ2-3 - TRBV7-9 - CASSLTFGSRGTDTQYF TGTGCCAGCAGCTTAACGTTTGGGTCTAGAGGTACAGATACGCAGTATTTT
TRBJ2-7 TRBD1 TRBV5-5 - CASSSQGAYEQYF TGTGCCAGCAGTTCACAGGGGGCCTACGAGCAGTACTTC
TRBJ2-7 - TRBV6-6 - CASSLGLEQYF TGTGCCAGCAGTTTAGGCCTTGAGCAGTACTTC
TRBJ2-3 - TRBV5-1 - CASSLGGGSSTDTQYF TGCGCCAGCAGCTTGGGAGGAGGATCTAGCACAGATACGCAGTATTTT
TRBJ1-5 TRBD1 TRBV5-1 - CASRAGTGNQPQHF TGCGCCAGCAGAGCCGGGACAGGCAATCAGCCCCAGCATTTT
TRBJ1-1 - TRBV27 once CASSLLLENTEAFF TGTGCCAGCAGTTTACTCTTGGAGAACACTGAAGCTTTCTTT
TRBJ2-7 TRBD2 TRBV5-6 - CASSFQAGPSYEQYF TGTGCCAGCAGCTTCCAAGCGGGGCCCTCCTACGAGCAGTACTTC
TRBJ2-5 - TRBV9 - CASSSSGGETQYF TGTGCCAGCAGCTCCAGCGGTGGGGAGACCCAGTACTTC
TRBJ1-3 TRBD1 TRBV5-1 - CASSVGGTGNGNTIYF TGCGCCAGCAGCGTTGGGGGGACAGGGAATGGAAACACCATATATTTT
TRBJ1-1 - TRBV6-5 - CASSLGLDTEAFF TGTGCCAGCAGTTTGGGACTTGACACTGAAGCTTTCTTT
TRBJ2-7 - TRBV6-5 - CASSGTDASSYEQYF TGTGCCAGCAGTGGGACGGACGCTAGCTCCTACGAGCAGTACTTC
TRBJ2-2 - TRBV11-3 - CASSLARGKAGELFF TGTGCCAGCAGCTTGGCCAGGGGAAAAGCCGGGGAGCTGTTTTTT
TRBJ2-3 - TRBV5-8 - CASSAPGPLLRTQYF TGTGCCAGCAGCGCGCCGGGACCGCTTCTCCGTACGCAGTATTTT
TRBJ2-5 - TRBV29-1 - CSVATGVQETQYF TGCAGCGTAGCGACAGGCGTACAAGAGACCCAGTACTTC
TRBJ2-5 TRBD2 TRBV6-1 - CASSELGGATQETQYF TGTGCCAGCAGTGAACTCGGGGGGGCTACCCAAGAGACCCAGTACTTC
TRBJ1-4 - TRBV5-6 - CASRKQGVATNEKLFF TGTGCCAGCAGGAAACAGGGAGTTGCAACTAATGAAAAACTGTTTTTT
TRBJ1-2 TRBD1 TRBV14 - CASSRDRAFGYGYTF TGTGCCAGCAGCCGGGACAGGGCTTTTGGGTATGGCTACACCTTC